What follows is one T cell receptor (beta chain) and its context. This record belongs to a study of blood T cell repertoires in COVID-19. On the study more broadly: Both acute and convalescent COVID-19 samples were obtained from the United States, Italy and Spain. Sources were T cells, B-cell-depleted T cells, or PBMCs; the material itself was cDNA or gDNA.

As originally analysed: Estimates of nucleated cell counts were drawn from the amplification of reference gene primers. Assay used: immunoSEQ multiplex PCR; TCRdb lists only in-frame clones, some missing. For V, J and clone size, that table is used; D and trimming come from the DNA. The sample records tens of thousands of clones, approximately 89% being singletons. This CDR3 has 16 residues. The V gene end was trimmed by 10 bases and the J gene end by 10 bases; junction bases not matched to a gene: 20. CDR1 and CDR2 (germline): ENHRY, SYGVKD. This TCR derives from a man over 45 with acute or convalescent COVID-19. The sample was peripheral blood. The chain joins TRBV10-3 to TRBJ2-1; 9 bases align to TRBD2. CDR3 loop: CATHPGAGGALDEQFF. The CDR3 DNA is TGTGCCACCCACCCGGGGGCGGGGGGGGCTTTGGACGAGCAGTTCTTC.